A selection of T cell receptor beta chains follows, all from one sample in a study of blood T cell repertoires in COVID-19. Profiling relied on immunoSEQ multiplex PCR, and the TCRdb table lists in-frame clones only, not all of them. The sample includes 25,000 or so clones, roughly 88% of them seen just once. The sequencing sample was made of peripheral blood. These receptors were obtained from a man in his 70s in a cohort sampled during active COVID-19. Each CDR3 is given with its conserved first and last residue.

V gene,J gene,CDR3 protein
TRBV3-1/TRBV3-2,TRBJ1-1,CASSRLDSNTEAFF
TRBV18,TRBJ1-1,CASSQGKGTEAFF
TRBV11-2,TRBJ1-3,CASSLGENPGNTIYF
TRBV7-9,TRBJ2-2,CASTAGQGANTGELFF
TRBV18,TRBJ2-1,CASSPIGTGYNEQFF
TRBV5-1,TRBJ1-1,CASSLTSTGGTEAFF
TRBV19,TRBJ2-5,CASSWSTQETQYF
TRBV5-1,TRBJ2-1,CVSSGDTNNEQFF
TRBV12-3/TRBV12-4,TRBJ1-1,CASSPGLNTEAFF
TRBV20-1,TRBJ1-2,CSASDRDGYTF
TRBV5-1,TRBJ2-7,CASSFATRLAGPGDHEQYF
TRBV2,TRBJ1-2,CASTTGFDGYTF
TRBV7-9,TRBJ1-3,CASSSRVSGNTIYF
TRBV24-1,TRBJ2-7,CATSDFTSGHYEQYF
TRBV27,TRBJ2-7,CASSRHAGTGGLGEQYF
TRBV7-3,TRBJ1-1,CASSRGTQSEAFF
TRBV9,TRBJ2-5,CASSVGSGRFLGAMETQYF
TRBV5-1,TRBJ2-1,CASSHPGRDNEQFF
TRBV6-2/TRBV6-3,TRBJ2-7,CASSYVPSGSHLGEQYF
TRBV6-5,TRBJ2-7,CASSYDRGAGGGEQYF
TRBV28,TRBJ1-5,CASSGQGGGNQPQHF
TRBV3-1/TRBV3-2,TRBJ1-2,CASSQEAGGNYGYTF
TRBV6-5,TRBJ2-7,CASRVSGTASYEQYF
TRBV30,TRBJ2-2,CAWRLAGGPKTGELFF
TRBV7-9,TRBJ2-1,CASSLGLSYNEQFF
TRBV11-2,TRBJ2-2,CASTERHYPNTGELFF
TRBV11-3,TRBJ2-1,CASSPRTSDYNEQFF
TRBV6-5,TRBJ2-2,CASMGGAVDTGELFF
TRBV5-1,TRBJ1-6,CASSRSPGDRNSPLHF
TRBV28,TRBJ2-7,CASSPRPGGRTYEQYF
TRBV6-5,TRBJ2-1,CASRWRRGTNEQFF
TRBV7-2,TRBJ1-1,CASNPGHRGTEAFF
TRBV7-2,TRBJ1-2,CASSLQMQGYGYTF
TRBV6-5,TRBJ2-7,CASSYSGQASYEQYF
TRBV7-2,TRBJ2-4,CASSTGQGLAKNIQYF
TRBV3-1/TRBV3-2,TRBJ2-7,CASSQPGLAGGPEQYF
TRBV12-3/TRBV12-4,TRBJ1-2,CASSFGQGAVTF
TRBV5-4,TRBJ1-2,CASSFAGGYTF
TRBV11-2,TRBJ1-3,CASSLDRSHQGSGNTIYF
TRBV29-1,TRBJ1-1,CSGGQGDTEAFF
TRBV5-8,TRBJ1-4,CASSLGRSTATNEKLFF
TRBV5-1,TRBJ2-6,CASSPGSGANVLTF
TRBV28,TRBJ1-2,CASSLTGSGYTF